The source of this T cell receptor beta chain is a study of blood T cell repertoires in COVID-19. Study background: The United States, Italy and Spain supplied acute and convalescent COVID-19 samples.

Germline CDR1 MDHEN, CDR2 SYDVKM. The CDR3 runs 16 residues. J was trimmed by 3 bases and V by 6 bases; bases with no gene match: 12. Per the original data handling: Reference gene primer amplification gave nucleated cell count estimates. Method: immunoSEQ multiplex PCR; TCRdb's copy keeps in-frame clones and lacks some. The V and J calls and clone size come from that table; D and trimming were worked out from the DNA. The sample consists of about 260,000 clones, about 87% of them appearing once. This TCR came from a woman aged 45-60 years with acute or convalescent COVID-19. The sample consisted of peripheral blood. This chain joins TRBV28 and TRBJ2-7, with 9 positions matching TRBD1. The CDR3 coding sequence is TGTGCCAGCAGCCCTCCGACCGGGACAGGGTTCTACGAGCAGTACTTC. Its protein product is CASSPPTGTGFYEQYF.